The rows below give T cell receptor beta chains drawn from one sample of a study of beta chain features in type 1 diabetes. The method was immunoSEQ multiplex PCR; TCRdb's version includes in-frame clones alone and lacks a portion of them. The data contain more than 100,000 clones, roughly 10% of them singletons. The sample comprised central memory CD4+ T cells from blood. The receptors come from a man aged 25 to 40 with type 1 diabetes. Both conserved end residues are part of each CDR3. D genes are given only for firm matches. Some rows mark clone size as missing; the rest say once, few, many or name a class of expanded clone.

abundance,j_gene,v_gene,d_gene,CDR3nt,CDR3aa
NA,TRBJ2-1,TRBV11-2,NA,TGTGCCAGCAGCTTAGGTCCCCAGGCTCGGTATGAGCAGTTCTTC,CASSLGPQARYEQFF
few,TRBJ2-1,TRBV5-4,TRBD2,TGTGCCAGCAGGCTCCAAGCGGGGCACAATGAGCAGTTCTTC,CASRLQAGHNEQFF
few,TRBJ2-7,TRBV6-6,NA,TGTGCCAGCAATACGAGGACAACAAACTACGAGCAGTACTTC,CASNTRTTNYEQYF
few,TRBJ2-5,TRBV9,TRBD2,TGTGCCAGCAGCGTAGGATCTAGCGGGGGACTACAGACCCAGTACTTC,CASSVGSSGGLQTQYF
NA,TRBJ1-4,TRBV19,NA,TGTGCCAGTAGCCGCGAGTGGCAGGGGATTGAAAAACTGTTTTTT,CASSREWQGIEKLFF
NA,TRBJ2-1,TRBV5-1,NA,TGCGCCAGCAGCTTGAGCATGTGGGAGCAGTTCTTC,CASSLSMWEQFF
NA,TRBJ2-2,TRBV19,NA,TGTGCCAGCAGTAGGGCGGGGGCGCACACCGGGGAGCTGTTTTTT,CASSRAGAHTGELFF
NA,TRBJ2-1,TRBV6-6,TRBD1,TGTGCCAGCAGGAGACAGGGCGGCGATGAGCAGTTCTTC,CASRRQGGDEQFF
many,TRBJ2-3,TRBV5-4,NA,TGTGCCAGCAGCTTAATGGCGGGCACAGATACGCAGTATTTT,CASSLMAGTDTQYF